These 5 T cell receptor beta chains came from one sample sequenced in a study of Graves' ophthalmopathy and Graves' hyperthyroidism (dated by TCRdb to 2017 to 2018). These reads were obtained on an Illumina HiSeq 2000. For repertoire sequencing, TCR beta CDR3 regions were amplified from RNA transcripts. A first-round RT-PCR used HTBI primers with the Qiagen OneStep RT-PCR kit, followed by a second-round multiplex PCR, size selection and purification. TCRdb passed the public sequencing reads through fastp at Q25 and MiXCR, retaining productive beta sequences. Duplicate CDR3 protein sequences are folded into a single record with the most common DNA and genes. For this sample the table gives approximately 700,000 distinct CDR3 sequences, of which more than 40% were detected only once. Of the sample, more than 3% is held by the ten largest clones. Sequenced material: peripheral blood. The receptor source for this set is an adult man with Graves' ophthalmopathy.

This clonotype turned up a few times. This chain joins TRBV6-4 and TRBJ1-5; D unclear. V was clipped by 0 bases and J by 2 bases, with 11 bases between them. From germline, CDR1 is MRHNA and CDR2 SNTAGT. The CDR3 length is 16 residues. CDR3: CASSDSWEFGNQPQHF. DNA for the CDR3: TGTGCCAGCAGTGACTCTTGGGAGTTCGGCAATCAGCCCCAGCATTTT.

This clonotype was picked up a small number of times. V gene TRBV19 combines with J gene TRBJ1-1; TRBD1 is a possible D gene (6 bases). V dropped 1 base and J dropped 4 bases, with 25 bases sitting between them. The CDR3 runs 19 residues. In germline, CDR1 is LNHDA, CDR2 SQIVND (reference sequence). Here the CDR3 reads CASSIGDNPRGTYGTEAFF. CDR3 DNA sequence: TGTGCCAGTAGTATAGGGGACAACCCTCGAGGGACTTATGGCACTGAAGCTTTCTTT.

In its sample, this clonotype was seen a few times. V gene TRBV5-4 combines with J gene TRBJ2-7; 8 nucleotides match TRBD1. V gave up 0 bases and J gave up 2 bases; unmatched junction bases: 7. Germline V gives CDR1 SGHNT, CDR2 YYREEE (reference sequence). The CDR3 is 16 amino acids. CDR3 bases: TGTGCCAGCAGCTTGGGTGCAGGACAGGGTACCTACGAGCAGTACTTC. Encoded protein: CASSLGAGQGTYEQYF.

The chain carries TRBV5-5 and TRBJ2-7; the match to TRBD1 covers 8 bases. The CDR3 sequence is 15 residues long. V shed 3 bases, J shed 7 bases, and the junction held 12 bases outside the gene matches. CDR1 SGHKS and CDR2 YYEKEE come from the germline V gene (reference sequence). CDR3 DNA: TGTGCCAGCAGCTCATTTCGACAGGGGAGGAATGAGCAGTACTTC. It translates to CASSSFRQGRNEQYF.

This chain connects TRBV25-1 to TRBJ2-5; possible D gene TRBD2, 5 bases. V dropped 2 bases and J dropped 4 bases, with 11 bases sitting between them. The germline CDR1 and CDR2 sequences are MGHDK and SYGVNS. The CDR3 loop spans 14 amino acids. The CDR3 nucleotides are TGTGCCAGCAGTGAACCACTAGGGAGAGAGACCCAGTACTTC. Amino acid sequence: CASSEPLGRETQYF.